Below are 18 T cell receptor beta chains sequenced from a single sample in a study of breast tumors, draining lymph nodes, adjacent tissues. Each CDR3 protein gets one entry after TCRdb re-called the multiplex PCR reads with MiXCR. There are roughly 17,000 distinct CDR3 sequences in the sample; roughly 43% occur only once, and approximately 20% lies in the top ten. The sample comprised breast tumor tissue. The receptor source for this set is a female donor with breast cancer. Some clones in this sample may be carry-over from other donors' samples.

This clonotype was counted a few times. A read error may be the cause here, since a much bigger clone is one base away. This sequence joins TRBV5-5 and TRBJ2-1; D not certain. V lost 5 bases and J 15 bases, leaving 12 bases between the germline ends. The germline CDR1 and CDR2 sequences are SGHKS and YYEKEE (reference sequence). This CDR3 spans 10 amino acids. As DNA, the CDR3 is TGTGCCAGCAGAGGCCAGAATTCGTTCTTC. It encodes CASRGQNSFF.

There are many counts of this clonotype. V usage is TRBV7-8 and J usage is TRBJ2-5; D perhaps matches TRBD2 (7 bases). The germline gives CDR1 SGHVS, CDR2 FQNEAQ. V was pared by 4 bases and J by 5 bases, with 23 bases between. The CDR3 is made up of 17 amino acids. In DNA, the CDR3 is TGTGCCAGCAGCTCTAGACCAGGACTAGGGAGGGGGGAGACCCAGTACTTC. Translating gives CASSSRPGLGRGETQYF.

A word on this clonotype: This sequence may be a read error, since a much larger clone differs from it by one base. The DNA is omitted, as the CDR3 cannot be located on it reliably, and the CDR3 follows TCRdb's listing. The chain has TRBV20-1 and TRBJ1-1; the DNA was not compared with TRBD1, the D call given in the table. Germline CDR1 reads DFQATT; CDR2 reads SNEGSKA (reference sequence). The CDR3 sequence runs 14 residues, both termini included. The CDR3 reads CSARGVGRGTEACF.

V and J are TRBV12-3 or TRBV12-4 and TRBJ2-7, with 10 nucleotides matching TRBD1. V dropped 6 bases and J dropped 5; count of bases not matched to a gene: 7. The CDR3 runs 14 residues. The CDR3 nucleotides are TGTGCCAGCAGCTCGGGACAGGGGATCCACGAGCAGTACTTC. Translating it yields CASSSGQGIHEQYF.

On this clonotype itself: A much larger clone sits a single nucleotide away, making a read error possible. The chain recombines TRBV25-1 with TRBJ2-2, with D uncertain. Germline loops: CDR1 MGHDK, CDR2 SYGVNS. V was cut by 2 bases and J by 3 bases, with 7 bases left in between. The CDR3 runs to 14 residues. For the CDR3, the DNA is TGTGCCAGCAGTGAACCCGTAGACACCGGGGAGCTGTTTTTT. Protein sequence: CASSEPVDTGELFF.

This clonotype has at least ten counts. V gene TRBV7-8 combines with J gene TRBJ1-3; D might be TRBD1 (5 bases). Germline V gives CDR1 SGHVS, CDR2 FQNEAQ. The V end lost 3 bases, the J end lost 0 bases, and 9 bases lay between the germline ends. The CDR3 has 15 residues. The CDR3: CASSFARDSGNTIYF. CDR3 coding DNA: TGTGCCAGCAGCTTTGCCAGGGACTCTGGAAACACCATATATTTT.

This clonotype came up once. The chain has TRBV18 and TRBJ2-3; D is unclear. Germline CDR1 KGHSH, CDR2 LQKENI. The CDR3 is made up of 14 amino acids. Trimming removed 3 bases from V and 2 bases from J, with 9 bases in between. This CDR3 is CASSPQTHTDTQYF. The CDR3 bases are TGTGCCAGCTCACCCCAAACCCACACAGATACGCAGTATTTT. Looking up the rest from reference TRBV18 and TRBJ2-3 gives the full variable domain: NAGVMQNPRHLVRRRGQEARLRCSPMKGHSHVYWYRQLPEEGLKFMVYLQKENIIDESGMPKERFSAEFPKEGPSILRIQQVVRGDSAAYFCASSPQTHTDTQYFGPGTRLTVL.

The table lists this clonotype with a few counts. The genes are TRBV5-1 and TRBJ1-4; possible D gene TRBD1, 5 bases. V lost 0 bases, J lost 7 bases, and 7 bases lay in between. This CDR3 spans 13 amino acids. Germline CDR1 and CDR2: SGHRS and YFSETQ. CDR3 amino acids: CASSLGDGEKLFF. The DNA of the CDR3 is TGCGCCAGCAGCTTGGGGGACGGTGAAAAACTGTTTTTT.

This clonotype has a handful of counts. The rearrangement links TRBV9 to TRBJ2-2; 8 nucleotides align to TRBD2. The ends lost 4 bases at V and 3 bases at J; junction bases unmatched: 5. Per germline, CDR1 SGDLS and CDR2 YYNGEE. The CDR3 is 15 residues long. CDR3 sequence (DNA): TGTGCCAGCAGCTTTAGCGGGGCCTACACCGGGGAGCTGTTTTTT. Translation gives CASSFSGAYTGELFF.

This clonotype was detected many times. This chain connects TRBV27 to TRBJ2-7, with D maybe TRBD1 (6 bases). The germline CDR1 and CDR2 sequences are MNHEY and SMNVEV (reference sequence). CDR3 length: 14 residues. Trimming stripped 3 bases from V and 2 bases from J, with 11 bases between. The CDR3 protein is CASSLMAGAYEQYF. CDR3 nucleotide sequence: TGTGCCAGCAGTTTGATGGCAGGGGCCTACGAGCAGTACTTC.

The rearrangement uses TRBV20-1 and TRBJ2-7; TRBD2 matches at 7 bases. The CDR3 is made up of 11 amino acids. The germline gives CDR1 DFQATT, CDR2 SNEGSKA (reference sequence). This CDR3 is CGGRLTYEQYF. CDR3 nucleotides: TGCGGCGGGAGACTAACCTACGAGCAGTACTTC.

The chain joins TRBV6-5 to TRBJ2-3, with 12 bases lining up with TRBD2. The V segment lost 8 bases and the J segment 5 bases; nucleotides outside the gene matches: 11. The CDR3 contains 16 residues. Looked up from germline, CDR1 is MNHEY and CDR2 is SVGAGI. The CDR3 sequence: CASGRPGLAGGDTQYF. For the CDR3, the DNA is TGTGCCAGCGGCCGCCCGGGACTAGCGGGCGGAGATACGCAGTATTTT.

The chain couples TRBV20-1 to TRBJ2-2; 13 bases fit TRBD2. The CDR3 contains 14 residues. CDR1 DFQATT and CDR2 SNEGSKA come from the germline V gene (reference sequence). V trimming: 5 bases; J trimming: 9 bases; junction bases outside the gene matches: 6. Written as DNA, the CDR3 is TGCAGTGCTCGGACTAGCGGGAGAATGAGGGAGCTGTTTTTT. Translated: CSARTSGRMRELFF.

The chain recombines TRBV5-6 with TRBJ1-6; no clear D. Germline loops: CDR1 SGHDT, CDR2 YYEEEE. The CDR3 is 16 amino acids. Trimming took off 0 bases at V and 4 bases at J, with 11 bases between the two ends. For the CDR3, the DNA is TGTGCCAGCAGCTTGGGTGACGCCGGGTATAATTCACCCCTCCACTTT. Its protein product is CASSLGDAGYNSPLHF.

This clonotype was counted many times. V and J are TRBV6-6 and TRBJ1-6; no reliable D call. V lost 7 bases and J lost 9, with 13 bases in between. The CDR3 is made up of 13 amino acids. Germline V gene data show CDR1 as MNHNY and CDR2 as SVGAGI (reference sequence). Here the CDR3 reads CASKPADASPLHF. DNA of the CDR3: TGTGCCAGCAAGCCGGCAGACGCTTCACCCCTCCACTTT.

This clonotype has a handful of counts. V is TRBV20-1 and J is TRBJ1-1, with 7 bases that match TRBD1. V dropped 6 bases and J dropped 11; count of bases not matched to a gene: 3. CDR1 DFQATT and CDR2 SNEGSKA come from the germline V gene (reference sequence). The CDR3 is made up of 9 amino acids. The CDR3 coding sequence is TGCAGTGCGCCAGGGGGGGCTTTCTTT. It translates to CSAPGGAFF.

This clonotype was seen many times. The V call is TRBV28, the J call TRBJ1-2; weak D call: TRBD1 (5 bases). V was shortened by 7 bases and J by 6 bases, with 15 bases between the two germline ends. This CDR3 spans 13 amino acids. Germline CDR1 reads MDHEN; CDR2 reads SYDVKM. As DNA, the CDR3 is TGTGCCAGCACCCTCGGGGGATTAGATGGCTACACCTTC. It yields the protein CASTLGGLDGYTF.

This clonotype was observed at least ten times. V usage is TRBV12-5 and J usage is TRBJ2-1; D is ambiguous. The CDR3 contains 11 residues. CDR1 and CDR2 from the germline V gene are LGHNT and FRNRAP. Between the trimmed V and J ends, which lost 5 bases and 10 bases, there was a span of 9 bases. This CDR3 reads CASGLRLEQFF. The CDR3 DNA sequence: TGTGCTAGTGGTCTAAGACTGGAGCAGTTCTTC.